This T cell receptor (beta chain) derives from a study of T cells expressing NK-cell markers. TCRdb re-called the 5' RACE reads, yielding one record per CDR3 amino acid sequence without DNA. Recorded here are roughly 380,000 distinct CDR3 sequences; the top ten clones represent under 6.5%. CDR3 length: 14 amino acids. Looked up from germline, CDR1 is MNHNS and CDR2 is SASEGT. J is TRBJ2-7 and V is TRBV6-1; no DNA is available, so the TRBD1 call from TCRdb remains unchecked. The source is a man aged 18-70 years in good health. Sequenced input: blood T cells: a sorted CD56 or NKG2C T cell subset, CD4+ or CD8+ T cells, or bulk PBMC T cells (not recorded which). CDR3 protein: CASRGQGATTEQYF.